This T cell receptor (beta chain) is drawn from a study of blood T cells in healthy people across ages. The use of a sample-barcoded 5' primer and a J-beta primer mix characterized a second PCR of roughly 7 to 11 cycles. A single record per CDR3 protein comes from TCRdb applying MiXCR to the 5' RACE reads. The table includes around 650,000 distinct CDR3 sequences, 40% to 50% detected once. The study, taken as a whole, reports: A strong correlation was seen between TCR beta diversity and naive T cell percentage. Unknown donor CMV status possibly confounded expanded clonotype changes.

About this clonotype itself: Its antigen remains unknown.

The CDR3 is 13 residues long. Looked up from germline, CDR1 is SGDLS and CDR2 is YYNGEE. With 4 bases removed from V and 0 bases from J, the gap between germline ends came to 8 bases. The rearrangement links TRBV9 to TRBJ2-7; no definite D call. The sequence was collected from a man older than 75 in good health. Sequencing used blood. CDR3 amino acids: CASSSRNSYEQYF. DNA for the CDR3: TGTGCCAGCAGCTCTCGGAACTCCTACGAGCAGTACTTC.